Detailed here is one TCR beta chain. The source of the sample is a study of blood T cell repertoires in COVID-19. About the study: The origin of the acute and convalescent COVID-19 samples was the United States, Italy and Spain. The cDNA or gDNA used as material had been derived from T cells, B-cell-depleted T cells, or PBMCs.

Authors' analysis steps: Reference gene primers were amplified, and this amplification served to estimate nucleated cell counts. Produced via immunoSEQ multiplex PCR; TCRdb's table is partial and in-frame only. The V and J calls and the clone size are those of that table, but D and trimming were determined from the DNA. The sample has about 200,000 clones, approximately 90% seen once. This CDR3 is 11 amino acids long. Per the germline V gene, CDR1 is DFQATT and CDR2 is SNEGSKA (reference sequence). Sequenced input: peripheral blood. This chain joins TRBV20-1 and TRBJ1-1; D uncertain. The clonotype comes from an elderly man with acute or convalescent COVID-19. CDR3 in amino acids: CSRVQNTEAFF. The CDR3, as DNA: TGCAGCCGCGTCCAAAACACTGAAGCTTTCTTT.